This T cell receptor beta chain was sequenced for a study of T cells in Graves' hyperthyroidism and ophthalmopathy. On the study more broadly: Peripheral blood sampling occurred at initial diagnosis, before any treatment.

The V gene's germline CDR1 is SGHRS and CDR2 YFSETQ. V lost 3 bases, J lost 6 bases, and 13 bases lay in between. There are 14 residues in the CDR3. Amplified regions were TCR beta CDR3 sequences from RNA transcripts. The primer set for the first-round RT-PCR of the TCR CDR3 was HTBI. TCRdb called the multiplex PCR reads again in MiXCR, with one record for every CDR3 protein. Of some 340,000 distinct CDR3 sequences in the sample, approximately 14% were seen once. This clonotype was counted ten times or more. Specimen: blood. The chain combines TRBV5-1 with TRBJ2-1; D may be TRBD2 (6 bases). The clonotype comes from a woman in her forties with Graves' ophthalmopathy. CDR3 sequence (DNA): TGCGCCAGCAGCTCGGCCCAGGGAGGCAATGAGCAGTTCTTC. Protein: CASSSAQGGNEQFF.